These T cell receptor beta chains were read from a single sample in a study of spatial heterogeneity in lung cancer. TCRdb independently ran MiXCR on the 5' RACE reads; one entry per CDR3 protein. The repertoire holds some 35,000 distinct CDR3 sequences, with 6.5% to 9.5% as singletons. The sample was PBMCs, taken at follow-up. These receptors originate from a male donor with early-stage non-small cell lung cancer. The CDR3 runs from the conserved cysteine through the conserved F or W. The D gene is left open where the match is weak. A row's size may be missing; if present it is once, few, many or a size class.

TGTGCCAGTAGTATCCCTACAGGGAGGGGCAATCAGCCCCAGCATTTT	CASSIPTGRGNQPQHF	TRBJ1-5	many	TRBV19	.
TGCGCCAGCAGCTTGTGGGGACAGTACACAGATACGCAGTATTTT	CASSLWGQYTDTQYF	TRBJ2-3	many	TRBV5-1	TRBD1
TGCGCCAGCAGCCAACAACCCGCCGGGACCCAGAACACCGGGGAGCTGTTTTTT	CASSQQPAGTQNTGELFF	TRBJ2-2	many	TRBV4-1	.
TGCAGTGCTAGAGAGGGTACAGGGGTGGATCAGCCCCAGCATTTT	CSAREGTGVDQPQHF	TRBJ1-5	many	TRBV20-1	TRBD1
TGCGCCAGCAGTCCCGGACAGGGAATGACCCAGCATTTT	CASSPGQGMTQHF	TRBJ1-5	.	TRBV10-1	TRBD1
TGTGCCAGCAGCGTCGCGGGCTTGCGAACTGAAGCTTTCTTT	CASSVAGLRTEAFF	TRBJ1-1	.	TRBV5-4	.
TGTGCCAGCAGCTCAGGGGAAGGGAATCAGCCCCAGCATTTT	CASSSGEGNQPQHF	TRBJ1-5	many	TRBV3-1	.
TGTGCCAGTAGTTACGGGACAGGGGTTTTTCAGCCCCAGCATTTT	CASSYGTGVFQPQHF	TRBJ1-5	many	TRBV19	TRBD1
TGTGCCTGGCGGGGTAGGGGCACAGATACGCAGTATTTT	CAWRGRGTDTQYF	TRBJ2-3	many	TRBV30	.
TGTGCCAGCAGCCAACGGGATCAGCCCCAGCATTTT	CASSQRDQPQHF	TRBJ1-5	many	TRBV14	.
TGTGCCAGCAGCAGCGAGCATGGCGGGGGTTTAGGAGAGACCCAGTACTTC	CASSSEHGGGLGETQYF	TRBJ2-5	many	TRBV7-9	TRBD2
TGTGCCAGCAGCTCCAGGGGTGACACTGAAGCTTTCTTT	CASSSRGDTEAFF	TRBJ1-1	many	TRBV7-9	.
TGTGCCAGCAGCCAAGAAAGCCGCACGAACACCGGGGAGCTGTTTTTT	CASSQESRTNTGELFF	TRBJ2-2	many	TRBV3-1	.
TGCGCCAGCAGTGGCGGGAGGAGCGGGGGGGTCACAGATACGCAGTATTTT	CASSGGRSGGVTDTQYF	TRBJ2-3	many	TRBV10-1	TRBD2
TGTGCCAGCAGCTTAGATCTCAATGCGGGGCGCCGGGATACGCAGTATTTT	CASSLDLNAGRRDTQYF	TRBJ2-3	.	TRBV11-2	.
TGTGCCAGCAGCTTAACGGTCGGTGTGTTCTACGAGCAGTACTTC	CASSLTVGVFYEQYF	TRBJ2-7	many	TRBV7-8	.
TGTGCCAGCAGCCAAGCCGTGGGGTACCCCTACGAGCAGTACTTC	CASSQAVGYPYEQYF	TRBJ2-7	many	TRBV3-1	.
TGCAGTGCTACCATTACTCTAGCGGGGTCGGACACCGGGGAGCTGTTTTTT	CSATITLAGSDTGELFF	TRBJ2-2	many	TRBV20-1	TRBD2
TGTGCCAGCAGTGAGTTCGGAGACAATGAGCAGTTCTTC	CASSEFGDNEQFF	TRBJ2-1	many	TRBV2	.
TGTGCCAGTAGTCTCGGTCGACAGGGTGTGGCCAACGTCCTGACTTTC	CASSLGRQGVANVLTF	TRBJ2-6	many	TRBV19	TRBD1
TGCGCCAGCAGCTTGTTCAACACCGGGGAGCTGTTTTTT	CASSLFNTGELFF	TRBJ2-2	medium-sized	TRBV5-1	.
TGCAGCGTAGGGACAGGGGCAGATACGCAGTATTTT	CSVGTGADTQYF	TRBJ2-3	.	TRBV29-1	TRBD1
TGTGCCAGCAGTGAGCCCGGACAGGGCTTCAACCAGCCCCAGCATTTT	CASSEPGQGFNQPQHF	TRBJ1-5	many	TRBV6-1	TRBD1
TGCAGCGTGGGCGGGACAGGGAACCAGTACCGCCGATACTTC	CSVGGTGNQYRRYF	TRBJ2-5	many	TRBV29-1	TRBD1
TGTGCCAGCAGGCTAACAGGGGTTGGGGCAGATACGCAGTATTTT	CASRLTGVGADTQYF	TRBJ2-3	many	TRBV7-6	TRBD1
TGTGCCAGCAGCTTAGGATCTATAGGGACGGGAAATGAGCAGTTCTTC	CASSLGSIGTGNEQFF	TRBJ2-1	many	TRBV7-2	.
TGTGCCAGCCACGCCGGGAGGATGCAGGACAGGAAGGGGATGAGCAATCAGCCCCAGCATTTT	CASHAGRMQDRKGMSNQPQHF	TRBJ1-5	.	TRBV9	TRBD1
TGTGCCAGCAGCCAAGTTATGCAGGGGAGAGGCGAGCAGTACTTC	CASSQVMQGRGEQYF	TRBJ2-7	many	TRBV14	.
TGTGCCAGCAGCTTGGCAGACAGGTGGGATGAGCAGTTCTTC	CASSLADRWDEQFF	TRBJ2-1	many	TRBV7-9	.
TGTGCCATCGGGGAGGATTTCTATGGCTACACCTTC	CAIGEDFYGYTF	TRBJ1-2	many	TRBV10-3	.
TGTGCCAGCAGTTTGTTCGGGGGGACAGATACGCAGTATTTT	CASSLFGGTDTQYF	TRBJ2-3	many	TRBV12-3/TRBV12-4	TRBD2
TGTGCCAGCAGCTTAGCAGGAACCTACAATGAGCAGTTCTTC	CASSLAGTYNEQFF	TRBJ2-1	many	TRBV7-8	.
TGTGCCTGGAGTCATGGACAGAGCACAGATACGCAGTATTTT	CAWSHGQSTDTQYF	TRBJ2-3	many	TRBV30	.
TGTGCCAGCAGCTCCACGAAGGCGGCCGGTTTAGGCGGGGAGACCCAGTACTTC	CASSSTKAAGLGGETQYF	TRBJ2-5	many	TRBV7-9	.
TGCAGTGCTAGAGATCGGCCAGATACGCAGTATTTT	CSARDRPDTQYF	TRBJ2-3	few	TRBV20-1	.
TGTGCCAGCTCATTGGGCCTGCAGGTTGTCTATGGCTACACCTTC	CASSLGLQVVYGYTF	TRBJ1-2	many	TRBV18	.
TGCGCCAGCAGCCACGCCGACGGGACTAGCGTAAATGAGCAGTTCTTC	CASSHADGTSVNEQFF	TRBJ2-1	few	TRBV4-1	TRBD2
TGTGCCAGCAGTTCCCCCGGAGAGACGAACACCGGGGAGCTGTTTTTT	CASSSPGETNTGELFF	TRBJ2-2	many	TRBV12-3/TRBV12-4	.
TGTGCCAGCAGTGAATTGTCCGGAGAGACCCAGTACTTC	CASSELSGETQYF	TRBJ2-5	many	TRBV6-1	.
TGTGCCAGCAGTAGGGACTACTCCACCCAGTACTTC	CASSRDYSTQYF	TRBJ2-5	few	TRBV4-2	TRBD2
TGCAGCGCTTCTGCGGGGTTAGAAGCTTTCTTT	CSASAGLEAFF	TRBJ1-1	many	TRBV29-1	.
TGCAGCGTCCCCGAACAGGGGGCGAGGGAGCAGTACTTC	CSVPEQGAREQYF	TRBJ2-7	many	TRBV29-1	TRBD1
TGTGCCAGCAGCTTTGGCTTAGGGGGAACAGATACGCAGTATTTT	CASSFGLGGTDTQYF	TRBJ2-3	many	TRBV7-2	.